This T cell receptor (beta chain) appears in the sequencing data of a study of T cells expressing NK-cell markers (TCRdb year 2020). Looking at the study overall: Three sorted T-cell subsets (CD3+CD56+NKG2C+, CD3+CD56+NKG2C- and CD3+CD56-NKG2C+) from roughly 8 donors had their TCR beta-chain repertoires profiled. The libraries were sequenced on Illumina HiSeq 2000/2500, MiSeq or NextSeq, producing 2 x 150 bp reads. All eight donors whose samples were sequenced were randomly selected healthy volunteers, three of them men and five women. Seven of the eight sequenced donors were HCMV-seropositive and one was HCMV-seronegative.

A commercial ELISA kit detecting HCMV-specific IgG in serum was used to determine HCMV serostatus. Peripheral blood mononuclear cells were isolated from blood by Ficoll density gradient centrifugation. Sequencing used an Illumina HiSeq 2000. TCR beta cDNA libraries were made by 5'RACE template switching that added a universal primer site and unique molecular identifiers. Priming for cDNA synthesis came from the TCR beta constant segment, and two successive PCR amplification steps followed. Turning to the authors' computational methods: MIGEC was used to demultiplex reads and group reads by UMI, and MiTCR was used to assemble and quantify clonotypes. To exclude erroneous sequences, only TCR cDNA sequences supported by at least two reads were retained. The tcR package was used for downstream repertoire analysis, and clonotypes were matched between fractions using CDR3 nucleotide sequence together with V segment. VDJmatch was used to annotate antigen specificity against VDJdb, with one amino acid substitution in CDR3 allowed. Reprocessed by TCRdb, the reads give a single entry per CDR3 protein sequence, without DNA. The V and J calls reflect TCRdb's pipeline rather than the authors' work. The table for this sample shows over 120,000 distinct CDR3 sequences. The ten most abundant clones make up about 12% of the sample.

On the study overall, not on this receptor specifically: Whether the expanded NKG2C-expressing T cell clones were specific for HCMV antigens remained unclear. Those dominant clonotypes were again the most abundant among CD3+CD56-NKG2C+ cells in a handful of donors, at about 25-65%. For six donors, the dominant CD3+CD56+NKG2C+ clonotypes were among the top 10 CD8+ clonotypes and accounted for roughly 1.0-8% of CD8+ T cells.

CDR3 length: 14 amino acids, cysteine to phenylalanine. No DNA was logged. CDR1 is given as DFQATT and CDR2 as SNEGSKA, both from the germline V gene (reference sequence). Regarding this clonotype: It lacks a known antigen.

The sample was blood T cells: a sorted CD56 or NKG2C T cell subset, CD4+ or CD8+ T cells, or bulk PBMC T cells (not recorded which). The V and J segments used are TRBV20-1 and TRBJ2-7; TCRdb's assignment of TRBD2 cannot be checked, as there is no DNA. The sequence came from a man aged 18 to 30 in good health. Donor details come from another sample of the same person, matched by shared clones. The CDR3 in this case is CSAAGLEAGYEQYF.